Sequencing of this T cell receptor beta chain was carried out in a study of glioma-infiltrating T cells after dendritic cell vaccination. Across the whole study: Glioblastoma patients came from Phase I and II dendritic cell vaccination trials. The vaccine used monocyte-derived dendritic cells pulsed overnight with autologous tumor lysate. General study results and limits: Higher TCR clonality did not directly relate to longer survival.

Assay used: immunoSEQ multiplex PCR; TCRdb lists only in-frame clones, some missing. The table shows approximately 85,000 clones, with about 85% occurring only once. Comment on this clone: Its antigen is not identified.

Described time point: after dendritic cell vaccination, including at tumor progression/relapse. Only patients with spare fresh-frozen tumor and over two years of follow-up were included. The V gene's germline CDR1 is MNHEY and CDR2 SVGAGI. Trimming took off 0 bases at V and 0 bases at J, with 9 bases between the two ends. This CDR3 is built from 16 residues. The material was blood, obtained after dendritic cell vaccination. This clonotype was obtained from a human donor with glioblastoma. The rearrangement links TRBV6-5 to TRBJ1-5; D gene ambiguous. The CDR3 sequence: CASSYSIYDSNQPQHF. The CDR3 bases are TGTGCCAGCAGTTACTCGATCTACGATAGCAATCAGCCCCAGCATTTT.